The 29 T cell receptor beta chains reported below all come from one sample, sequenced in a study of CD4 T cells in relation to SARS-CoV-2 and coronaviruses. Clones were read by immunoSEQ multiplex PCR, and TCRdb kept only the in-frame ones, dropping some. The table shows about 18,000 clones, with about 80% occurring only once. Unexposed donor CD4+ T cells date from 2011-2018, before the COVID-19 pandemic. CD4+ T cells were isolated from the cells after 10 days of culture. Their recognized antigens are unknown. The sequenced material came from CD4+ T cells from PBMCs, cultured in vitro. The receptors were sampled from a human donor in good health.

This clone was counted between two and nine times. The V gene is TRBV12-3 or TRBV12-4, the J gene TRBJ1-1, with TRBD1 as a possible D gene (5 bases). The CDR3 runs to 12 residues. The V end was cut by 3 bases, the J end by 4 bases, with 6 bases between. The DNA for the CDR3 is TGTGCCAGCAGTTTCGGGGGCACTGAAGCTTTCTTT. This translates into CASSFGGTEAFF.

The CDR3 sequence: CAWGTTSYEQYF. Written as DNA, the CDR3 is TGTGCCTGGGGGACTACATCCTACGAGCAGTACTTC. The chain uses TRBV30 and TRBJ2-7, with 7 bases aligning to TRBD2. The germline V gene has CDR1 GTSNPN and CDR2 SVGIG (reference sequence). The CDR3 sequence is 12 residues long. V lost 5 bases and J lost 1; bases outside the gene matches: 2.

A single count supports this clone. This chain links TRBV12-3 or TRBV12-4 with TRBJ2-7; D might be TRBD2 (6 bases). V lost 3 bases and J 2 bases, leaving 8 bases between the germline ends. The CDR3 runs 13 residues. The CDR3 sequence: CASSLGRPYEQYF. The DNA for the CDR3 is TGTGCCAGCAGTTTGGGGAGGCCCTACGAGCAGTACTTC.

This chain links TRBV6-1 with TRBJ2-7; possibly TRBD2 for D (5 bases). There are 14 residues in the CDR3. The V and J ends lost 3 bases and 2 bases respectively, with 11 bases between them. Looked up from germline, CDR1 is MNHNS and CDR2 is SASEGT. Here the CDR3 DNA reads TGTGCCAGCAGTGATAGAGGGAACGCCTACGAGCAGTACTTC. It codes for CASSDRGNAYEQYF.

DNA for the CDR3: TGTGCCAGCAGCTTCGACAGGGACACTGAAGCTTTCTTT. Translation gives CASSFDRDTEAFF. The chain joins TRBV6-5 to TRBJ1-1; 7 bases are a match to TRBD1. CDR3 length equals 13 residues. Germline V lookup: CDR1 MNHEY, CDR2 SVGAGI. V lost 6 bases to trimming and J lost 3 bases; unmatched junction nucleotides: 4.

The chain links TRBV7-9 to TRBJ2-3; D is ambiguous. The CDR3 covers 14 residues. Germline-derived CDR1 and CDR2 are SEHNR and FQNEAQ (reference sequence). V lost 1 base, J lost 5 bases, and 10 bases lay in between. The CDR3 sequence is CASSLGLAVDTQYF. Written as DNA, the CDR3 is TGTGCCAGCAGCTTAGGACTCGCGGTAGATACGCAGTATTTT. Together with reference TRBV7-9 and TRBJ2-3, the CDR3 gives the full variable domain: DTGVSQNPRHKITKRGQNVTFRCDPISEHNRLYWYRQTLGQGPEFLTYFQNEAQLEKSRLLSDRFSAERPKGSFSTLEIQRTEQGDSAMYLCASSLGLAVDTQYFGPGTRLTVL.

The chain is built from TRBV18 and TRBJ2-1, with D possibly matching TRBD1 (5 bases). Trimming took 4 bases from V and 7 from J, leaving 8 bases between them. This CDR3 is 12 amino acids long. In germline, CDR1 is KGHSH, CDR2 LQKENI. Here the CDR3 reads CASSRQSNEQFF. CDR3 sequence (DNA): TGTGCCAGCTCACGACAGAGTAATGAGCAGTTCTTC.

The chain employs TRBV6-5 and TRBJ2-3, with 11 bases fitting TRBD2. The CDR3 length is 15 residues. Trimming at V came to 4 bases and at J to 3 bases, leaving 3 bases not matched to a gene. The V gene's germline CDR1 is MNHEY and CDR2 SVGAGI. The CDR3 DNA is TGTGCCAGCAGTTCCCTAGCGGGAGGTACAGATACGCAGTATTTT. Protein: CASSSLAGGTDTQYF.

The chain uses TRBV9 and TRBJ2-1; no clear D gene. CDR1 is SGDLS, CDR2 YYNGEE, per germline. Trimming left V 4 bases short and J 0 bases short, with 17 bases between. There are 17 residues in the CDR3. The CDR3 nucleotides read TGTGCCAGCAGCACCCCGTTTCCCCGTAGCTCCTACAATGAGCAGTTCTTC. Amino acids: CASSTPFPRSSYNEQFF.

This chain joins TRBV12-5 and TRBJ2-3; D is perhaps TRBD2 (6 bases). This CDR3 contains 19 residues. Germline lookup yields CDR1 LGHNT and CDR2 FRNRAP. V lost 4 bases and J lost 0, with 23 bases in between. As DNA, the CDR3 is TGTGCTAGTGGTTCCATCCCTGACGGGAGACCCTCTAGCACAGATACGCAGTATTTT. This sequence encodes CASGSIPDGRPSSTDTQYF.

This sequence joins TRBV30 and TRBJ2-7; 8 bases fit TRBD2. The V and J ends lost 0 bases and 4 bases, in that order; junction bases with no gene match: 14. Germline CDR1 and CDR2: GTSNPN and SVGIG (reference sequence). The CDR3 runs 17 residues. The CDR3 sequence: CAWSVRPLTSDPYEQYF. The DNA of the CDR3 is TGTGCCTGGAGTGTACGGCCTTTGACTAGCGATCCGTACGAGCAGTACTTC.

The chain is built from TRBV7-2 and TRBJ1-1; D unresolved. The germline CDR1 and CDR2 sequences are SGHTA and FQGNSA. The V gene lost 5 bases and the J gene lost 2 bases, with 18 bases spanning the gap. The CDR3 loop spans 16 amino acids. CDR3 amino acids: CASSHPPGQVNTEAFF. DNA of the CDR3: TGTGCCAGCAGCCACCCCCCCGGGCAGGTTAACACTGAAGCTTTCTTT.

In this sample, this clone turned up a few times. The chain couples TRBV5-1 to TRBJ2-1; D might be TRBD1 (5 bases). Per germline, CDR1 SGHRS and CDR2 YFSETQ. V lost 3 bases and J 5 bases, leaving 9 bases between the germline ends. There are 13 residues in the CDR3. The CDR3, as DNA: TGCGCCAGCAGCTCAGGGCCTAACAATGAGCAGTTCTTC. Translated, it gives CASSSGPNNEQFF.

The V call is TRBV10-2, the J call TRBJ2-5, with D perhaps matching TRBD1 (6 bases). V gave up 10 bases and J gave up 5 bases, with 26 bases separating them. Germline CDR1 and CDR2: WSHSY and SAAADI. This CDR3 is built from 16 residues. CDR3 in amino acids: CATYKPGHTPRETQYF. Here the CDR3 DNA reads TGCGCCACCTACAAACCGGGACACACGCCACGGGAGACCCAGTACTTC.

The V call is TRBV5-1, the J call TRBJ1-3; perhaps TRBD1 as D (5 bases). Germline V gene data show CDR1 as SGHRS and CDR2 as YFSETQ. Trimming pared 4 bases from V and 3 bases from J, leaving 11 bases between. The CDR3 totals 14 residues. This chain's CDR3 is CASSVGDYGNTIYF. In DNA, the CDR3 is TGCGCCAGCAGCGTTGGGGACTATGGAAACACCATATATTTT.

The genes are TRBV23-1 and TRBJ1-5; D is unresolved. TRBV23-1 is marked as an open reading frame, function uncertain. With 1 base removed from V and 9 bases from J, the gap between germline ends came to 13 bases. The CDR3 covers 14 residues. The CDR3 region is CASSQLGRTWPQHF. Here the CDR3 DNA reads TGCGCCAGCAGTCAATTGGGCAGAACTTGGCCCCAGCATTTT.

This clone was detected only a few times. The chain uses TRBV9 and TRBJ2-7; no reliable D call. The CDR3 runs 12 residues. CDR1 is SGDLS and CDR2 is YYNGEE in the germline V gene. V was trimmed by 3 bases and J by 7 bases, leaving 11 bases between them. CDR3 sequence reads: CASSAGSGEQYF. The CDR3 DNA reads TGTGCCAGCAGCGCAGGTTCCGGAGAGCAGTACTTC.

V is TRBV19 and J is TRBJ2-2; 8 positions match TRBD2. Germline CDR1 and CDR2: LNHDA and SQIVND (reference sequence). The CDR3 contains 15 residues. V trimming: 8 bases; J trimming: 6 bases; junction bases outside the gene matches: 11. This CDR3 is CASALSGGAAGELFF. CDR3 coding DNA: TGTGCCAGTGCCCTTTCGGGAGGGGCGGCCGGGGAGCTGTTTTTT.

This clone was detected only a few times. The chain carries TRBV10-1 and TRBJ1-5, with 8 bases lining up with TRBD1. Trimming at V came to 6 bases and at J to 5 bases, leaving 3 bases not matched to a gene. Looked up from germline, CDR1 is WNHNN and CDR2 is SYGVQD (reference sequence). There are 13 residues in the CDR3. CDR3: CASSSTGDQPQHF. The CDR3 DNA reads as TGCGCCAGCAGCTCGACAGGGGATCAGCCCCAGCATTTT.

This chain joins TRBV6-4 and TRBJ2-1; maybe TRBD1 (5 bases). V was trimmed by 0 bases and J by 3 bases, leaving 12 bases between them. Germline values: CDR1 MRHNA, CDR2 SNTAGT. There are 16 residues in the CDR3. CDR3 nucleotides: TGTGCCAGCAGTGACTCTGGAAAACAGGACTACAATGAGCAGTTCTTC. It encodes CASSDSGKQDYNEQFF.

V gene TRBV10-1 combines with J gene TRBJ2-7; 11 nucleotides agree with TRBD2. From germline, CDR1 is WNHNN and CDR2 SYGVQD (reference sequence). V was pared by 4 bases and J by 6 bases, with 8 bases of the junction left unmatched. CDR3 length: 15 residues. For the CDR3, the DNA is TGCGCCAGCAGTGTTGAGGCTAGCGGGAGGTTCGAGCAGTACTTC. It encodes CASSVEASGRFEQYF.

The CDR3 DNA reads TGCGCCAGCAGCCAAGGGACAGGAAATTCACCCCTCCACTTT. Amino acids: CASSQGTGNSPLHF. The rearrangement links TRBV4-1 to TRBJ1-6; 7 bases line up with TRBD1. The V segment lost 1 base and the J segment 7 bases; nucleotides outside the gene matches: 1. The length of the CDR3 is 14 residues. Germline CDR1 and CDR2: MGHRA and YSYEKL.

This chain joins TRBV3-1 (or the pseudogene TRBV3-2) and TRBJ2-3; 7 bases map to TRBD2. The CDR3 length is 13 residues. V was clipped by 8 bases and J by 0 bases; unmatched bases: 2. CDR1 LGHDT and CDR2 YNNKEL come from the germline V gene (reference sequence). The CDR3 is CASRDYSTDTQYF. The CDR3 coding sequence is TGTGCCAGCCGGGACTATAGCACAGATACGCAGTATTTT.

This chain connects TRBV19 to TRBJ1-1; 7 nucleotides line up with TRBD1. CDR1 LNHDA and CDR2 SQIVND come from the germline V gene (reference sequence). Trimming cost V 6 bases and J 0 bases; bases outside gene matches: 4. CDR3 size: 14 residues. CDR3 DNA: TGTGCCAGTAGGGGGACAGCCATGAACACTGAAGCTTTCTTT. Translation: CASRGTAMNTEAFF.

J is TRBJ2-6 and V is TRBV19, with 8 bases lining up with TRBD1. Germline assignment: CDR1 LNHDA and CDR2 SQIVND (reference sequence). CDR3 length equals 14 residues. V was clipped by 8 bases and J by 4 bases; unmatched bases: 4. The CDR3 here is CASGQGAGANVLTF. The CDR3 nucleotides are TGTGCCAGTGGTCAGGGGGCCGGGGCCAACGTCCTGACTTTC.

V usage is TRBV5-1 and J usage is TRBJ1-1; D is uncertain. Germline lookup yields CDR1 SGHRS and CDR2 YFSETQ. The CDR3 is made up of 12 amino acids. Trimming shortened V by 4 bases and J by 4 bases, and 8 bases separated the two germline ends. The CDR3 nucleotides read TGCGCCAGCAGCCCGACGGGCACTGAAGCTTTCTTT. Translated, it gives CASSPTGTEAFF. Complete variable domain (other parts from reference TRBV5-1 and TRBJ1-1): KAGVTQTPRYLIKTRGQQVTLSCSPISGHRSVSWYQQTPGQGLQFLFEYFSETQRNKGNFPGRFSGRQFSNSRSEMNVSTLELGDSALYLCASSPTGTEAFFGQGTRLTVV.

The rearrangement joins TRBV7-2 to TRBJ1-3; no clear D. The CDR3 totals 16 residues. Deletions cut 4 bases from V and 0 bases from J, with 13 bases between. Germline V CDR1 and CDR2: SGHTA, FQGNSA. This chain's CDR3 is CASSSTVLSSGNTIYF. The CDR3 DNA sequence: TGTGCCAGCAGCTCGACGGTTCTTAGCTCTGGAAACACCATATATTTT. Full variable domain (outside the CDR3, taken from reference TRBV7-2 and TRBJ1-3): GAGVSQSPSNKVTEKGKDVELRCDPISGHTALYWYRQSLGQGLEFLIYFQGNSAPDKSGLPSDRFSAERTGGSVSTLTIQRTQQEDSAVYLCASSSTVLSSGNTIYFGEGSWLTVV.

This clone came up once. The chain joins TRBV5-1 to TRBJ2-7, with TRBD2 identical over 9 bases. V gave up 0 bases and J gave up 0 bases; unmatched junction bases: 4. The V gene's germline CDR1 is SGHRS and CDR2 YFSETQ. There are 16 residues in the CDR3. The CDR3 sequence: CASSLGGGRVSYEQYF. The CDR3, as DNA: TGCGCCAGCAGCTTGGGTGGCGGGAGGGTCTCCTACGAGCAGTACTTC.

This chain links TRBV29-1 with TRBJ1-1; D is uncertain. V was shortened by 8 bases and J by 0 bases, with 16 bases between the two germline ends. CDR1 SQVTM and CDR2 ANQGSEA come from the germline V gene. The CDR3 covers 14 residues. The CDR3 nucleotides read TGCAGCTCACAAAGACAAAGCATGAACACTGAAGCTTTCTTT. Protein sequence: CSSQRQSMNTEAFF.